The 31 T cell receptor beta chains below were found in one sample sequenced in a study of tumor-infiltrating lymphocytes in primary liver carcinoma. Alongside blood RNA obtained from unsorted whole blood, germline DNA was also extracted. TCR beta cDNA came from about 0.55 ug total RNA, primed with a constant-region primer. Three nested multiplex PCR rounds of slightly modified ARM-PCR generated TCR beta libraries. A C-beta reverse primer and TRBV1-TRBV30 forward primers served in each of the first two PCR rounds, at 10 cycles apiece. MiXCR was run by TCRdb on the multiplex PCR reads, yielding one entry per CDR3 protein. The sample has 300,000 to 350,000 distinct CDR3 sequences; approximately 54% are singletons. The sequenced sample consisted of peripheral blood. Receptors originate from a woman under 40 with primary liver carcinoma and hepatitis B virus infection.

On this clonotype: A much larger clone is a single base away; this may be a read error. The chain uses TRBV12-3 or TRBV12-4 and TRBJ2-1; TRBD1 matches at 10 bases. With V trimmed by 6 bases and J by 7 bases, 9 bases remained unmatched. The length of the CDR3 is 15 residues. CDR3 sequence (DNA): TGTGCCAGCAGCCGACAGGGGGCCGGGAAAAATGAGCAGTTCTTC. It codes for CASSRQGAGKNEQFF.

V gene TRBV29-1 combines with J gene TRBJ1-5; 8 positions match TRBD1. The CDR3 is 13 amino acids. V trimming: 7 bases; J trimming: 5 bases; junction bases outside the gene matches: 7. Germline assignment: CDR1 SQVTM and CDR2 ANQGSEA. This CDR3 reads CSAIGQGDQPQHF. The CDR3 DNA follows: TGCAGCGCCATCGGACAGGGCGATCAGCCCCAGCATTTT.

Remarks on this clonotype: A much larger clone sits a single nucleotide away, making a read error possible. CDR3 in DNA: TGCAGCGTACAGGGCACTGAAGCTTTCTTT. As protein: CSVQGTEAFF. This chain connects TRBV29-1 to TRBJ1-1; D is possibly TRBD1 (6 bases). From germline, CDR1 is SQVTM and CDR2 ANQGSEA. The CDR3 has 10 amino acids. V lost 6 bases and J 4 bases, leaving 6 bases between the germline ends.

The chain is built from TRBV28 and TRBJ2-4, with D possibly TRBD2 on 7 matching bases. V gave up 7 bases and J gave up 1 base, with 11 bases separating them. The CDR3 runs 14 residues. Germline V gene lookup returns CDR1 MDHEN and CDR2 SYDVKM. The CDR3 region has the DNA TGTGCCAGCAAATCGGGGGGCGCCAAAAACATTCAGTACTTC. Protein: CASKSGGAKNIQYF.

Comment on this clonotype: This likely comes from a read error, as the CDR3 has no conserved phenylalanine or tryptophan at its end. V and J are TRBV5-5 and TRBJ2-1, with 10 bases that match TRBD1. Germline CDR1 is SGHKS and CDR2 is YYEKEE (reference sequence). The ends lost 6 bases at V and 2 bases at J; junction bases unmatched: 5. The CDR3 runs 15 residues. CDR3 sequence (DNA): TGTGCCAGCACCCTGGACAGGGGGACCTACAATGAGCAGTTCATC. It translates to CASTLDRGTYNEQFI.

Notes on this clonotype: A junction boundary mismatches the germline segment, possibly from a read error. This rearrangement joins TRBV4-2 to TRBJ1-6; 7 bases fit TRBD1. CDR3 length: 15 amino acids. Germline V gene sequence: CDR1 LGHNA, CDR2 YNFKEQ. The CDR3 protein is CASSQSQGDNSPLRF. Here the CDR3 DNA reads TGTGCCAGCAGCCAGTCGCAGGGGGATAATTCACCCCTCCGCTTT.

This chain joins TRBV12-3 or TRBV12-4 and TRBJ2-1; D possibly matches TRBD1 or TRBD2 (7 bases each). V lost 2 bases, J lost 9 bases, and 20 bases lay in between. CDR3 length: 16 amino acids. CDR3 residues: CASSLLGEGARREQFF. CDR3 in DNA: TGTGCCAGCAGTTTATTAGGGGAGGGGGCGCGCCGTGAGCAGTTCTTC.

A single count supports this clonotype. At one end the junction does not follow the germline gene, possibly because of a read error. The rearrangement links TRBV6-1 to TRBJ1-5, with TRBD1 identical over 7 bases. The germline CDR1 and CDR2 sequences are MNHNS and SASEGT. The CDR3 runs 18 residues. The CDR3 sequence: CTSSDHRGGRINNQPQHF. CDR3 coding DNA: TGTACCAGCAGTGATCACAGGGGCGGGCGGATCAACAATCAGCCCCAGCATTTT.

This chain's CDR3 is CASSVSGTGAYEQYF. As DNA, the CDR3 is TGTGCCAGCAGCGTCTCCGGGACAGGGGCCTACGAGCAGTACTTC. This sequence joins TRBV9 and TRBJ2-7; 10 bases line up with TRBD1. This CDR3 spans 15 amino acids. J gave up 2 bases and V 2 bases, and 4 bases lay outside the gene matches. The germline V gene has CDR1 SGDLS and CDR2 YYNGEE.

The table lists this clonotype with a count of one. This may be a read error, as it is one base from a much larger clone. The gene calls are TRBV6-5 and TRBJ1-1; the D is unclear. The ends were cut back, 6 bases at V and 1 base at J, with 9 bases in the middle. Germline values: CDR1 MNHEY, CDR2 SVGAGI. This CDR3 contains 13 residues. The CDR3 DNA is TGTGCCAGCAGGAGCCGGACGAACACTGAAGCTTTCTTT. Translated: CASRSRTNTEAFF.

Details on this clonotype: A read error is possible here, since a much larger clone lies one base away. V is TRBV6-1 and J is TRBJ1-2; TRBD1 might be the D (5 bases). The V end lost 8 bases, the J end lost 1 base, and 11 bases lay between the germline ends. CDR3 length: 13 amino acids. CDR1 is MNHNS and CDR2 is SASEGT in the germline V gene. The CDR3 nucleotides read TGTGCCAGCGGTACGACAGATAACTATGGCTACACCTTC. This codes for CASGTTDNYGYTF.

As to this clonotype: One end of the junction varies from germline; a read error may be responsible. V is TRBV4-3 and J is TRBJ2-1; possibly TRBD1 or TRBD2 for D (6 bases each). CDR1 and CDR2 from the germline V gene are LGHNA and YSLEER. The CDR3 has 15 amino acids. The CDR3 bases are TGCGCCAGCAACCAAGACGGGGGCCGATACAATGAGCAGTTCTTC. Its translation is CASNQDGGRYNEQFF.

As concerns this clonotype: Just one base apart from a much larger clone, this may be a read error. This sequence joins TRBV11-2 and TRBJ2-5; tentatively, D is TRBD1 or TRBD2 (5 bases each). The CDR3 length is 14 residues. Germline values: CDR1 SGHAT, CDR2 FQNNGV. The DNA for the CDR3 is TGTGCCAACAGCTCGGGGCCCGGCGTTGGTGCCCAGTACTTC. Translation gives CANSSGPGVGAQYF. The variable domain in full, with the rest retrieved from reference TRBV11-2 and TRBJ2-5, is EAGVAQSPRYKIIEKRQSVAFWCNPISGHATLYWYQQILGQGPKLLIQFQNNGVVDDSQLPKDRFSAERLKGVDSTLKIQPAKLEDSAVYLCANSSGPGVGAQYFGPGTRLLVL.

This clonotype was detected only a few times. A read error may account for a junction end that differs from germline. The chain has TRBV5-1 and TRBJ2-3, with a tentative D call TRBD1 (7 bases). In germline, CDR1 is SGHRS, CDR2 YFSETQ. The CDR3 runs to 15 residues. In DNA form, the CDR3 reads TGCGCTAGCAGCTCCCGACAGGGAGGAACAGATACGCAGTATTTT. This gives the protein CASSSRQGGTDTQYF.

With regard to this clonotype: An end of the junction differs from the germline gene, which may be a read error. This rearrangement joins TRBV29-1 to TRBJ2-5; either TRBD1 or TRBD2 may fit D (5 bases each). The CDR3 extends over 13 amino acids. From germline, CDR1 is SQVTM and CDR2 ANQGSEA. CDR3 nucleotides: TGCAGCGTTGTGGGTTTGATTGTAGGGACCCAATACTTC. Its protein product is CSVVGLIVGTQYF.

In regard to this clonotype: One end of the junction does not line up with germline, which may come from a read error. The chain combines TRBV12-3 or TRBV12-4 with TRBJ2-1, with TRBD2 as a possible D gene (6 bases). CDR3 size: 14 residues. The CDR3 spells CDSIFRDSYNEQFF. In DNA form, the CDR3 reads TGTGACAGCATTTTTAGGGACTCCTACAATGAGCAGTTTTTC.

In the case of this clonotype: The CDR3 end shows no conserved phenylalanine or tryptophan, and so a read error is likely. CDR3 in amino acids: CVSSRTAVHEQYL. The CDR3 DNA is TGTGTCAGCAGCCGGACAGCGGTACACGAGCAGTACCTC. This rearrangement joins TRBV11-2 to TRBJ2-7; a possible D gene is TRBD1 (6 bases). This CDR3 is 13 amino acids long. Germline V gene sequence: CDR1 SGHAT, CDR2 FQNNGV.

At least ten counts were recorded for this clonotype. The gene calls are TRBV6-2 or TRBV6-3 and TRBJ2-7; 13 bases agree with TRBD2. Germline V gene lookup returns CDR1 MNHEY and CDR2 SVGEGT. Losses at the gene ends were 6 bases for V and 3 bases for J; bases not matched to a gene: 8. CDR3 size: 16 residues. CDR3 in DNA: TGTGCCAGCAGGGGGGGACTAGCGGGAAACGACTACGAGCAGTACTTC. It is translated as CASRGGLAGNDYEQYF.

The gene calls are TRBV7-9 and TRBJ1-1; D call uncertain. Deletions cut 1 base from V and 7 bases from J, with 13 bases between. The length of the CDR3 is 14 residues. Per germline, CDR1 SEHNR and CDR2 FQNEAQ (reference sequence). The CDR3 bases are TGTGCCAGCAGCTTAGACGGCGGTTGGGGTGAAGCTTTCTTT. Translating it yields CASSLDGGWGEAFF.

About this clonotype itself: A junction boundary mismatches the germline segment, possibly from a read error. The rearrangement joins TRBV6-1 to TRBJ2-1, with D possibly being TRBD1 (6 bases). The length of the CDR3 is 15 residues. Per germline, CDR1 MNHNS and CDR2 SASEGT. The CDR3 reads CAGRVRQDSYNEQFF. The DNA for the CDR3 is TGTGCCGGCAGGGTACGACAGGACTCCTACAATGAGCAGTTCTTC.

As for this clonotype: A much larger clone lies one base from this, so it may be a read error. V usage is TRBV6-2 or TRBV6-3 and J usage is TRBJ1-5; the D gene is possibly TRBD1 (6 bases). Germline lookup yields CDR1 MNHEY and CDR2 SVGEGT. V shed 5 bases and J shed 3 bases, with 14 bases lying between them. CDR3 length: 15 residues. This chain's CDR3 is CASSEIRGSNQPQHF. CDR3 DNA: TGTGCCAGCAGTGAAATCAGGGGCTCCAATCAGCCCCAGCATTTT.

This clonotype has at least ten counts. The chain employs TRBV12-3 or TRBV12-4 and TRBJ1-2; 10 bases match TRBD1. CDR3 size: 15 residues. After removal of 3 bases from V and 3 bases from J, the junction contained 4 bases not matched to a gene. CDR3 bases: TGTGCCAGCAGTTTCCGGACAGGGGGGCACTATGGCTACACCTTC. Translation: CASSFRTGGHYGYTF.

This clonotype was detected ten times or more. This chain connects TRBV12-3 or TRBV12-4 to TRBJ1-2, with TRBD1 identical over 8 bases. V shed 7 bases, J shed 4 bases, and the junction held 8 bases outside the gene matches. The CDR3 is 14 residues long. The CDR3 nucleotides are TGTGCCAGCAACTTGGGGGACAGGTCCTATGGCTACACCTTC. Its translation is CASNLGDRSYGYTF.

To note about this clonotype: One end of the junction does not line up with germline, which may come from a read error. This sequence joins TRBV12-3 or TRBV12-4 and TRBJ2-7, with D perhaps TRBD2 (5 bases). The CDR3 covers 15 residues. The CDR3 here is CASSLGRSGSYGQYF. CDR3 sequence (DNA): TGTGCCAGCAGTTTAGGACGGAGCGGCTCCTACGGGCAGTACTTC.

There are a few counts of this clonotype. A single base separates this from a much larger clone, so it may be a read error. This chain uses TRBV29-1 with TRBJ2-1; D might be TRBD1 or TRBD2, each matching 5 bases. Germline V gives CDR1 SQVTM, CDR2 ANQGSEA. The CDR3 loop spans 14 amino acids. V lost 6 bases, J lost 6 bases, and 18 bases lay in between. Here the CDR3 DNA reads TGCAGCGTCCCGATGACTGAGGGACCCAATGAGCAGTTCTTC. Amino acids: CSVPMTEGPNEQFF.

In the case of this clonotype: This sequence may be a read error, since a much larger clone differs from it by one base. The J gene is TRBJ1-2, the V gene TRBV29-1; D ambiguous. This CDR3 has 11 amino acids. Germline values: CDR1 SQVTM, CDR2 ANQGSEA. The CDR3 protein is CSVGGNYAYTF. The CDR3 nucleotides read TGCAGCGTTGGAGGAAACTATGCCTACACCTTC.

Details on this clonotype: The junction departs from germline at one end; a sequencing error may be responsible. The chain is built from TRBV6-5 and TRBJ1-6; D gene ambiguous. This CDR3 has 15 amino acids. CDR1 is MNHEY, CDR2 SVGAGI, per germline. The CDR3 DNA reads TGTGCCAGCAGGGAAGGTTTCTCCTATAATTCACCCTTCCACTTT. Protein: CASREGFSYNSPFHF.

V and J are TRBV12-3 or TRBV12-4 and TRBJ2-1; the match to TRBD2 covers 9 bases. V shed 4 bases and J 7 bases; nucleotides not matched to a gene: 8. The CDR3 sequence is 15 residues long. Here the CDR3 reads CASSSGGRALNEQFF. CDR3 coding DNA: TGTGCCAGCAGTTCGGGCGGGAGGGCCCTAAATGAGCAGTTCTTC.

This clonotype showed up just a few times. This sequence joins TRBV14 and TRBJ2-3; 7 bases map to TRBD2. Trimming cost V 0 bases and J 1 base; bases outside gene matches: 4. Per germline, CDR1 SGHDN and CDR2 FVKESK. The CDR3 runs to 16 residues. The CDR3 region has the DNA TGTGCCAGCAGCCAAGAGAGGGGACTACGCACAGATACGCAGTATTTT. Translating gives CASSQERGLRTDTQYF.

Worth noting for this clonotype: Sequence at one end of the junction differs from germline and may be a read error. The chain employs TRBV5-1 and TRBJ1-2, with 7 positions matching TRBD1. CDR1 is SGHRS and CDR2 is YFSETQ in the germline V gene. This CDR3 is built from 15 residues. This chain's CDR3 is CASSLDPGRGAGYTF. The DNA of the CDR3 is TGCGCCAGCAGTTTGGACCCAGGCAGGGGGGCCGGCTACACCTTC.

This chain links TRBV6-1 with TRBJ2-3, with 8 bases matching TRBD2. CDR1 is MNHNS, CDR2 SASEGT, per germline. The CDR3 is 16 residues long. Unmatched junction bases numbered 13, after V lost 8 bases and J lost 3 bases. The CDR3 DNA is TGTGCCAGCTGTGTGACTAGCGCTGGGTGGACAGATACGCAGTATTTT. Its translation: CASCVTSAGWTDTQYF.